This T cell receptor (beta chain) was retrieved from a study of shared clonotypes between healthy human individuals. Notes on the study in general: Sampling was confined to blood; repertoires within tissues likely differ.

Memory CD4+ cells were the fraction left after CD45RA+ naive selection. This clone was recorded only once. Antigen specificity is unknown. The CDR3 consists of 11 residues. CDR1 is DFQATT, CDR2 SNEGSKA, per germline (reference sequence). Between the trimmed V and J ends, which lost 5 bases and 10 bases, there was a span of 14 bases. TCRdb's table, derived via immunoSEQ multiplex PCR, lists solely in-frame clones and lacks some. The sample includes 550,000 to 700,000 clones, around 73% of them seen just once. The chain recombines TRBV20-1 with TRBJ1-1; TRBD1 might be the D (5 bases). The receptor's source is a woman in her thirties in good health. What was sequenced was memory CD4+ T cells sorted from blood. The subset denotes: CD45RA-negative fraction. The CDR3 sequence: CSALWQGAAFF. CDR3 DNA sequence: TGCAGTGCTCTCTGGCAGGGAGCAGCTTTCTTT.